This T cell receptor beta chain was documented in a study of response to subunit inactivated influenza vaccine. TCRdb reprocessed the RT-PCR reads via MiXCR and lists one record per CDR3 protein. The repertoire holds 150,000 or so distinct CDR3 sequences, with under 13% as singletons. Looked up from germline, CDR1 is MDHEN and CDR2 is SYDVKM. The CDR3 sequence is 18 residues long. The ends lost 6 bases at V and 0 bases at J; junction bases unmatched: 14. This receptor was obtained from a man in his forties or fifties who received an inactivated influenza vaccine. The sample here was non-naive T cells sorted from PBMCs, taken roughly 48 days after vaccination. The V and J genes are TRBV28 and TRBJ2-1, with 7 nucleotides matching TRBD2. CDR3 in amino acids: CASSPALEGTNSYNEQFF. The CDR3 nucleotides read TGTGCCAGCAGCCCTGCTCTAGAAGGGACTAACTCCTACAATGAGCAGTTCTTC.